The 3 T cell receptor beta chains in this list originate from one sample, sequenced in a study of blood T cells in healthy people across ages. Together with a sample-barcoded 5' primer, a J-beta primer mix was included in a second PCR lasting about 7 to 12 cycles. TCRdb redid the calling of the 5' RACE reads with MiXCR, one entry per CDR3 protein. The table includes about 800,000 distinct CDR3 sequences, roughly 64% detected once. Source material: blood. All receptors derive from a man aged 25 to 40 in good health.

Only a few counts were recorded for this clonotype. V and J are TRBV5-1 and TRBJ2-7, with 8 nucleotides matching TRBD2. Germline assignment: CDR1 SGHRS and CDR2 YFSETQ. V trimming: 4 bases; J trimming: 3 bases; junction bases outside the gene matches: 9. This CDR3 spans 15 amino acids. CDR3 in DNA: TGCGCCAGCAGCAAGGTAACGGGAGGGGGCTACGAGCAGTACTTC. Translating it yields CASSKVTGGGYEQYF.

This chain joins TRBV12-3 or TRBV12-4 and TRBJ2-3; possibly TRBD2 for D (5 bases). The CDR3 spans 13 residues. V lost 5 bases and J 2 bases, leaving 8 bases between the germline ends. DNA for the CDR3: TGTGCCAGCAGTGAGGGCCACACAGATACGCAGTATTTT. Translation gives CASSEGHTDTQYF.

The V call is TRBV7-9, the J call TRBJ1-5; TRBD1 agrees at 7 bases. The germline V gene has CDR1 SEHNR and CDR2 FQNEAQ (reference sequence). Trimming cost V 5 bases and J 4 bases; bases outside gene matches: 11. The CDR3 runs 16 residues. CDR3 loop: CASSTTAGGGNQPQHF. Written as DNA, the CDR3 is TGTGCCAGCAGCACCACTGCAGGGGGTGGTAATCAGCCCCAGCATTTT.